This T cell receptor beta chain was found in a study of CD8 T cells in ankylosing spondylitis. Whole-study results and caveats: Among TCR beta sequences, a motif of eight highly homologous variants appeared characteristic of ankylosing spondylitis blood. Certain motif variants had earlier appeared in reactive arthritis synovial fluid and blood.

The CDR3 consists of 16 residues. Germline V gene data show CDR1 as SEHNR and CDR2 as FQNEAQ (reference sequence). V was shortened by 2 bases and J by 8 bases, with 18 bases between the two germline ends. This clonotype appeared many times. Its antigen remains unidentified. TCRdb reanalysed the 5' RACE reads using MiXCR and keeps one entry per CDR3 protein. The table includes around 130,000 distinct CDR3 sequences, roughly 15% detected once. Sample: blood, either unsorted or a sorted T cell fraction (not recorded which). This receptor was identified in a male donor with ankylosing spondylitis. The rearrangement links TRBV7-9 to TRBJ1-4, with D possibly being TRBD1 (5 bases). Here the CDR3 reads CASSLLGEGLGEKLFF. The CDR3 DNA sequence: TGTGCCAGCAGCTTATTGGGGGAAGGGCTAGGAGAAAAACTGTTTTTT.